Listed here are 9 T cell receptor beta chains from one sample, sequenced in a study of T-cell memory formation after mild COVID-19. TCRdb redid the calling of the 5' RACE reads with MiXCR, one entry per CDR3 protein. This table holds around 310,000 distinct CDR3 sequences, more than 13% found once. Sequencing was carried out using PBMCs or a T cell subset sorted from them (not recorded which). These TCRs come from a man between 18 and 35 years old who had mild COVID-19 (a few samples of this study predate the infection). Cell type and time point are not known.

The chain is built from TRBV7-2 and TRBJ2-7; maybe TRBD2 (5 bases). Germline lookup yields CDR1 SGHTA and CDR2 FQGNSA. Trimming left V 4 bases short and J 7 bases short, with 14 bases between. The CDR3 length is 13 residues. CDR3 bases: TGTGCCAGCAGCTCGGTCGCCACGGGGGAGCAGTACTTC. Translated: CASSSVATGEQYF.

This rearrangement joins TRBV10-3 to TRBJ2-3; maybe TRBD2 (5 bases). Per germline, CDR1 ENHRY and CDR2 SYGVKD. The V end was cut by 3 bases, the J end by 0 bases, with 10 bases between. The CDR3 loop spans 15 amino acids. The CDR3 here is CAISDIGMSTDTQYF. The CDR3 DNA follows: TGTGCCATCAGTGATATCGGGATGAGCACAGATACGCAGTATTTT.

The chain joins TRBV7-8 to TRBJ2-3; TRBD2 matches at 7 bases. V shed 3 bases and J 1 base; nucleotides not matched to a gene: 7. There are 16 residues in the CDR3. From germline, CDR1 is SGHVS and CDR2 FQNEAQ. The CDR3 protein is CASSLVWGGGTDTQYF. CDR3 DNA sequence: TGTGCCAGCAGCTTGGTTTGGGGGGGGGGCACAGATACGCAGTATTTT.

In its sample, this clonotype was seen a few times. The chain uses TRBV3-1 and TRBJ1-2; no firm D call. The CDR3 sequence is 15 residues long. Trimming shortened V by 0 bases and J by 0 bases, and 8 bases separated the two germline ends. CDR1 and CDR2 from the germline V gene are LGHDT and YNNKEL (reference sequence). The CDR3 sequence: CASSQDIRANYGYTF. The CDR3 coding sequence is TGTGCCAGCAGCCAAGATATTAGGGCTAACTATGGCTACACCTTC.

A few counts support this clonotype. This rearrangement joins TRBV6-6 to TRBJ1-2, with 7 bases aligning to TRBD1. V dropped 0 bases and J dropped 4; count of bases not matched to a gene: 5. The CDR3 covers 15 residues. Germline V gene lookup returns CDR1 MNHNY and CDR2 SVGAGI (reference sequence). The CDR3 is CASSYSRQGSYGYTF. The CDR3 coding sequence is TGTGCCAGCAGTTACTCGAGACAGGGAAGCTATGGCTACACCTTC.

This clonotype has just a few counts. The chain combines TRBV9 with TRBJ2-2; D perhaps matches TRBD2 (6 bases). CDR3 length: 14 residues. V was pared by 0 bases and J by 5 bases, with 8 bases between. From germline, CDR1 is SGDLS and CDR2 YYNGEE. CDR3 nucleotide sequence: TGTGCCAGCAGCGTAGCGGGGGAAACCGGGGAGCTGTTTTTT. The encoded protein is CASSVAGETGELFF.

This clonotype showed up just a few times. The junction shows a germline mismatch at one end, possibly a read error. The chain recombines TRBV6-4 with TRBJ2-1; 9 nucleotides line up with TRBD2. This CDR3 spans 17 amino acids. Per the germline V gene, CDR1 is MRHNA and CDR2 is SNTAGT. CDR3 DNA sequence: TGCGCCAGCAGTGCCCTCGGGGCGCGGGGGGGCGTAGATGAGCAGTTCTTC. Amino acids: CASSALGARGGVDEQFF.

The gene calls are TRBV6-5 and TRBJ2-1, with TRBD2 matching 8 bases. Unmatched junction bases numbered 9, after V lost 7 bases and J lost 1 base. Germline-derived CDR1 and CDR2 are MNHEY and SVGAGI. The CDR3 has 16 amino acids. In nucleotides, the CDR3 is TGTGCCAGCATAAGTACCAGCGGGAGTTCCTACAATGAGCAGTTCTTC. Its protein is CASISTSGSSYNEQFF.

This clonotype has just a few counts. The chain uses TRBV28 and TRBJ1-4; no definite D call. The germline V gene encodes CDR1 MDHEN and CDR2 SYDVKM. This CDR3 has 14 residues. V was pared by 5 bases and J by 8 bases, with 15 bases between. CDR3 bases: TGTGCCAGCAGTCTTGTCGATGGTGGAGAAAAACTGTTTTTT. This encodes CASSLVDGGEKLFF.